The 9 T cell receptor beta chains below all came from one sample that was sequenced in a study of CD8 T cells in ankylosing spondylitis. TCRdb analysed the 5' RACE reads with MiXCR anew, one entry per CDR3 protein. The repertoire consists of around 340,000 distinct CDR3 sequences, with roughly 14% occurring once and the leading ten covering 1.1%. The sequencing sample was made of blood, either unsorted or a sorted T cell fraction (not recorded which). These receptors all come from a male donor with ankylosing spondylitis or in good health (not recorded which).

This clonotype was picked up a small number of times. The chain joins TRBV12-3 or TRBV12-4 to TRBJ2-5, with TRBD1 matching over 9 bases. V shed 6 bases, J shed 4 bases, and the junction held 12 bases outside the gene matches. CDR3 length equals 16 residues. Written as DNA, the CDR3 is TGTGCCAGCAGCGACCCCTTTACAGGGGGCGGAGAGACCCAGTACTTC. This codes for CASSDPFTGGGETQYF.

The genes are TRBV20-1 and TRBJ2-1; 8 bases are shared with TRBD2. Germline V gives CDR1 DFQATT, CDR2 SNEGSKA (reference sequence). The length of the CDR3 is 15 residues. V lost 3 bases to trimming and J lost 5 bases; unmatched junction nucleotides: 9. Written as DNA, the CDR3 is TGCAGTGCTAGGCCCGGGGTAGCGGGGCACAATGAGCAGTTCTTC. The encoded protein is CSARPGVAGHNEQFF.

The CDR3 spells CASTDLSGGATLGYEQYF. The CDR3 nucleotides read TGTGCCAGCACCGACCTAAGCGGGGGGGCCACTTTGGGCTACGAGCAGTACTTC. The gene calls are TRBV5-4 and TRBJ2-7; 10 nucleotides line up with TRBD2. Losses at the gene ends were 6 bases for V and 3 bases for J; bases not matched to a gene: 18. The CDR3 is 18 residues long. Germline V CDR1 and CDR2: SGHNT, YYREEE (reference sequence).

This clonotype was counted only a few times. The chain joins TRBV11-2 to TRBJ1-2, with a tentative D call TRBD1 (5 bases). Between the trimmed V and J ends, which lost 1 base and 8 bases, there was a span of 23 bases. In germline, CDR1 is SGHAT, CDR2 FQNNGV. The CDR3 extends over 17 amino acids. The CDR3 spells CASSLVGGLGASGGYTF. DNA for the CDR3: TGTGCCAGCAGCTTAGTGGGAGGGTTAGGGGCGTCGGGCGGCTACACCTTC.

V and J are TRBV15 and TRBJ1-3; no firm D call. CDR3 length equals 18 residues. Germline lookup yields CDR1 LNHNV and CDR2 YYDKDF (reference sequence). The V end was cut by 0 bases, the J end by 0 bases, with 15 bases between. The DNA for the CDR3 is TGTGCCACCAGCAGAGATTTGGTCGGCAGGAACTCTGGAAACACCATATATTTT. Translated: CATSRDLVGRNSGNTIYF. Variable domain in full (rest from reference TRBV15 and TRBJ1-3): DAMVIQNPRYQVTQFGKPVTLSCSQTLNHNVMYWYQQKSSQAPKLLFHYYDKDFNNEADTPDNFQSRRPNTSFCFLDIRSPGLGDTAMYLCATSRDLVGRNSGNTIYFGEGSWLTVV.

This chain links TRBV6-5 with TRBJ2-7; 7 positions agree with TRBD1. Germline assignment: CDR1 MNHEY and CDR2 SVGAGI. J gave up 6 bases and V 0 bases, and 8 bases lay outside the gene matches. There are 15 residues in the CDR3. CDR3 DNA: TGTGCCAGCAGTTACTCGAGTGACAGGGCTTCCGAGCAGTACTTC. Its protein is CASSYSSDRASEQYF.

This clonotype was seen a handful of times. This chain joins TRBV12-3 or TRBV12-4 and TRBJ2-7, with 7 bases fitting TRBD2. V shed 10 bases and J 4 bases; nucleotides not matched to a gene: 7. CDR3 length: 12 residues. The CDR3 DNA is TGTGCCACAACCAGGGAGGGGTACGAGCAGTACTTC. This codes for CATTREGYEQYF.

This clonotype has more than one count but fewer than ten. The chain combines TRBV3-1 with TRBJ1-2, with D unclear. The CDR3 covers 13 residues. Germline loops: CDR1 LGHDT, CDR2 YNNKEL (reference sequence). The germline V and J ends were trimmed by 6 bases and 7 bases, with 15 bases remaining between them. The CDR3 coding sequence is TGTGCCAGCAGAGGATCATCTCGGGGTGGCTACACCTTC. Translation gives CASRGSSRGGYTF.

This clonotype appeared a single time. The gene calls are TRBV15 and TRBJ2-3; 7 bases match TRBD2. V lost 3 bases, J lost 11 bases, and 8 bases stayed unmatched. Germline V CDR1 and CDR2: LNHNV, YYDKDF (reference sequence). CDR3 length equals 13 residues. The CDR3 nucleotides are TGTGCCACCAGCAGCTGGCGGCGGGAGTGGCAGTATTTT. It codes for CATSSWRREWQYF.